This T cell receptor (beta chain) was recorded in a study of shared clonotypes between healthy human individuals. V was shortened by 3 bases and J by 4 bases, with 6 bases between the two germline ends. This CDR3 is 12 amino acids long. Per the germline V gene, CDR1 is SGHRS and CDR2 is YFSETQ. Using immunoSEQ multiplex PCR, the repertoire was profiled, and TCRdb retains in-frame clones only, with some absent. Of some 1 million clones listed, under 80% are singletons. This TCR came from a man between 18 and 35 years old in good health. The material sequenced was memory CD4+ T cells sorted from blood. Subset meaning: CD45RA-negative fraction. The chain joins TRBV5-1 to TRBJ2-3; D is uncertain. The CDR3 loop is CASSSTADTQYF. CDR3 nucleotide sequence: TGCGCCAGCAGCTCCACAGCAGATACGCAGTATTTT.